This T cell receptor beta chain appears in the sequencing data of a study of T-cell reconstitution after alpha-beta-depleted transplantation in children. This clonotype was detected only a few times. For TCRbeta, the library was prepared with unique molecular identifiers. Via MiXCR, TCRdb re-called the PCR reads, giving one row per CDR3 protein. The sample lists approximately 130,000 distinct CDR3 sequences, around 9.8% seen once, with 24% in the top ten. This CDR3 has 15 amino acids. Germline V CDR1 and CDR2: ENHRY, SYGVKD. The junction had 7 bases not matched to a gene; V was cut back by 5 bases and J by 6 bases.

J is TRBJ2-3 and V is TRBV10-3; TRBD2 agrees at 11 bases. The clonotype originates from a girl under three years old who had a stem cell transplant for combined immunodeficiency, so the T cells may come from the graft donor. Source: PBMCs, mostly from graft donor cells, taken 180 days after TCRalphabeta/CD19-depleted stem cell transplant. Here the CDR3 DNA reads TGTGCCATCAGTCCGGGACTAGCGGTCATGGATACGCAGTATTTT. This translates into CAISPGLAVMDTQYF.